The TCR beta chain described here comes from a study of cytomegalovirus exposure and HLA in healthy donors. Comments on this clone: Its antigen is undetermined.

Whole-study findings and limits: With later analysis, a missense DCLRE1C variant became linked to TCR beta V- and J-gene trimming. Rare sequences made up most TCRs, while some public TCRs were found in many donors.

The PCR was carried out with 60 Vbeta primers and 13 Jbeta primers. Sequenced by immunoSEQ multiplex PCR; TCRdb stores in-frame clones only, minus some. The table lists about 150,000 clones, around 80% of them singletons. Germline-derived CDR1 and CDR2 are MGHRA and YSYEKL. V lost 4 bases, J lost 11 bases, and 12 bases lay in between. CDR3 length equals 12 residues. The clonotype comes from a boy aged 2-15 years in good health and CMV-seronegative. This rearrangement joins TRBV4-1 to TRBJ2-1; maybe TRBD2 (6 bases). Sequencing input: PBMCs. The CDR3 DNA is TGCGCCAGCAGCCGCGGAGGACTAAAGCAGTTCTTC. Amino acids: CASSRGGLKQFF.